This T cell receptor (beta chain) derives from a study of monozygotic twins with inflammatory bowel disease. Using the 5' RACE reads, TCRdb records one entry per CDR3 protein without DNA. The sample totals 310,000 or so distinct CDR3 sequences. The CDR3 covers 14 residues. The germline V gene encodes CDR1 SSHAT and CDR2 FNYEAQ (reference sequence). The V call is TRBV7-7, the J call TRBJ2-3; absent DNA, TCRdb's TRBD1 call cannot be checked. Sequencing input: blood. The receptor was isolated from a human donor with ulcerative colitis or Crohn's disease, or a healthy co-twin of an affected twin (not recorded which). CDR3 protein: CASSLGPLTDTQYF.